The clone carrying this T cell receptor (beta chain) has a single count. These data belong to a study of CD8+CD57+ T cells in acquired aplastic anemia. Genomic DNA acted as the template from which TCR beta VDJ combination and CDR3 sequence profiling were carried out. TCRdb re-derived calls from the reads in MiXCR, one entry per CDR3 protein. The sample records over 200,000 distinct CDR3 sequences, around 63% being singletons. Germline V gene lookup returns CDR1 MGHDK and CDR2 SYGVNS. V lost 4 bases, J lost 5 bases, and 12 bases lay in between. CDR3 length equals 13 residues. Input material: sorted CD4+, CD8+, or CD8+CD57+ T cells (not recorded which) from PBMCs. This TCR came from a human donor in good health. The chain is built from TRBV25-1 and TRBJ2-7, with D possibly TRBD1 on 5 matching bases. CDR3 DNA: TGTGCCAGCAGTGTGTCACAGGATCACGAGCAGTACTTC. Amino acid sequence: CASSVSQDHEQYF.